This record concerns one TCR beta chain sequence. The assay was immunoSEQ multiplex PCR, and TCRdb's table has in-frame clones only and misses some. Among about 64,000 clones, more than 70% were seen once, and the ten largest hold 3.8%. V lost 4 bases and J lost 1; bases outside the gene matches: 13. The CDR3 is 18 amino acids. Germline CDR1 reads SGHDT; CDR2 reads YYEEEE. Mixed chimerism was transient after nonmyeloablative marrow transplants from related graft donors. This sample is drawn from a study of Tregs in tolerant kidney transplant recipients. The clonotype originates from a human patient who received a combined kidney and bone marrow transplant. The graft donor may be the source of some T cells. The sample was CD4+ T cells from blood (PBMCs), taken 6 months after the transplant. The chain uses TRBV5-6 and TRBJ1-4, with TRBD1 matching over 7 bases. The CDR3 reads CASSRYDREFGTNEKLFF. As DNA, the CDR3 is TGTGCCAGCAGCCGCTACGACAGGGAATTCGGAACTAATGAAAAACTGTTTTTT.